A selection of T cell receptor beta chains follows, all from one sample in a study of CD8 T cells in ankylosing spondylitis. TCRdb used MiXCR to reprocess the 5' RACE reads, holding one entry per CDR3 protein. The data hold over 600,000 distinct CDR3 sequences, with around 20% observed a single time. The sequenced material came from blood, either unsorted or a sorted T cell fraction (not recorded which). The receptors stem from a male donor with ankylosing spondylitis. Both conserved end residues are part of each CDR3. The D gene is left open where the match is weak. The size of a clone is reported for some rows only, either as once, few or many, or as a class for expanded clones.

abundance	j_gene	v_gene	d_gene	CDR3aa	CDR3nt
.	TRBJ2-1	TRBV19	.	CASSISGGGLVEQFF	TGTGCCAGTAGTATTTCTGGGGGGGGGCTTGTTGAGCAGTTCTTC
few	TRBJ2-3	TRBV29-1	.	CSVDILSRGITDTQYF	TGCAGCGTTGATATTCTCTCCCGGGGGATCACAGATACGCAGTATTTT
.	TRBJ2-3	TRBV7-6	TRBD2	CASSSGLANTDTQYF	TGTGCCAGCAGCTCCGGACTAGCAAACACAGATACGCAGTATTTT
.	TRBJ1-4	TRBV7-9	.	CASSSPGVTAEEKLFF	TGTGCCAGCAGCTCCCCCGGGGTAACAGCGGAGGAAAAACTGTTTTTT
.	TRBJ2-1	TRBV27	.	CASTEQGYSYNEQFF	TGTGCCAGCACCGAACAGGGATACTCCTACAATGAGCAGTTCTTC
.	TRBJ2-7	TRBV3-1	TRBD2	CASSQSGMSYEQYF	TGTGCCAGCAGCCAAAGCGGGATGAGCTACGAGCAGTACTTC
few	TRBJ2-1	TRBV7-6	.	CASSLIRGGATNEQFF	TGTGCCAGCAGCTTAATAAGGGGAGGCGCGACGAATGAGCAGTTCTTC
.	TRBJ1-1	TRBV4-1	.	CASSQLGEGMNTEAFF	TGCGCCAGCAGCCAACTCGGGGAGGGGATGAACACTGAAGCTTTCTTT
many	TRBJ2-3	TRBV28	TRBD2	CASSLQTSGSRPTTDTQYF	TGTGCCAGCAGTCTCCAGACTAGCGGGAGTCGGCCTACCACAGATACGCAGTATTTT
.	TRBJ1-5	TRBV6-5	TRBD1	CASSYGTGRGNQPQHF	TGTGCCAGCAGTTACGGGACAGGGAGGGGCAATCAGCCCCAGCATTTT
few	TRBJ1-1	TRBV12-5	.	CASGLITEAFF	TGTGCTAGTGGTTTGATCACTGAAGCTTTCTTT
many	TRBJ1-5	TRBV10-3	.	CAISNLDTVGQPQHF	TGTGCCATCAGTAACCTCGACACAGTAGGTCAGCCCCAGCATTTT
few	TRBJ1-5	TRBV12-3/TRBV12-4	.	CASSFNGLDNQPQHF	TGTGCCAGCAGTTTTAATGGACTCGACAATCAGCCCCAGCATTTT
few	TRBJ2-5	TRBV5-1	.	CASSFRPDQETQYF	TGCGCCAGCAGCTTCCGGCCAGACCAAGAGACCCAGTACTTC
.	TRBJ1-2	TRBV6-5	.	CASSYLGTGGYTF	TGTGCCAGCAGTTACTTAGGGACTGGTGGCTACACCTTC
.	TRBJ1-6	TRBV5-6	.	CASSLGDGNSPLHF	TGTGCCAGCAGCTTGGGGGACGGTAATTCACCCCTCCACTTT
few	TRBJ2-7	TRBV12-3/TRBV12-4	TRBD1	CASSLRGQNSYEQYF	TGTGCCAGCAGTCTACGGGGACAGAACTCCTACGAGCAGTACTTC
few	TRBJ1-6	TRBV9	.	CASSGEINSPLHF	TGTGCCAGCAGCGGGGAAATTAATTCACCCCTCCACTTT
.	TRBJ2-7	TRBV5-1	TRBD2	CASSLILAGSYEQYF	TGCGCCAGCAGCTTGATCTTAGCGGGGTCGTACGAGCAGTACTTC
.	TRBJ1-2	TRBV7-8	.	CASSISTENYGYTF	TGTGCCAGCAGCATATCGACAGAAAACTATGGCTACACCTTC
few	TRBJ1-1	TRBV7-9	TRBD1	CASSLEQGLDTEAFF	TGTGCCAGCAGCTTAGAACAGGGGTTGGACACTGAAGCTTTCTTT
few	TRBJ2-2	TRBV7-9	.	CASSLALTGELFF	TGTGCCAGCAGCTTAGCGTTGACCGGGGAGCTGTTTTTT
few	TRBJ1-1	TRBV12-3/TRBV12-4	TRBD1	CASSRTGTGNGAFF	TGTGCCAGCAGCCGAACCGGGACAGGGAACGGAGCTTTCTTT
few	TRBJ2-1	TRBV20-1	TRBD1	CSAKWTGNLFEFF	TGCAGTGCTAAGTGGACAGGGAATCTGTTCGAGTTCTTC
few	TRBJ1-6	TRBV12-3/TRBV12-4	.	CASSFLSYNSPLHF	TGTGCCAGCAGTTTCTTATCCTATAATTCACCCCTCCACTTT
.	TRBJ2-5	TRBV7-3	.	CASSQSGDLETQYF	TGTGCCAGCAGCCAGTCCGGGGACCTAGAGACCCAGTACTTC
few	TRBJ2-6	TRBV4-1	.	CASSQDPTYSGANVLTF	TGCGCCAGCAGCCAAGATCCAACATACTCTGGGGCCAACGTCCTGACTTTC
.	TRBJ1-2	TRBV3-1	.	CASSPPGPGLAPGGYTF	TGTGCCAGCAGCCCTCCTGGTCCGGGACTCGCCCCAGGTGGCTACACCTTC
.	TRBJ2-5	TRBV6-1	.	CASSNLGREETQYF	TGTGCCAGCAGTAATCTGGGGCGTGAAGAGACCCAGTACTTC
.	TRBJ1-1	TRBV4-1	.	CASSQESPGDTEAFF	TGCGCCAGCAGCCAAGAAAGTCCTGGGGACACTGAAGCTTTCTTT
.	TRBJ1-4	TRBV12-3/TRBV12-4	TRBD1	CASSFIGTGPEKLFF	TGTGCCAGCAGTTTTATTGGGACAGGCCCTGAAAAACTGTTTTTT
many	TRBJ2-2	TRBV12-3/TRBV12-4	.	CASIPGAANTGELFF	TGTGCCAGCATCCCTGGAGCAGCGAACACCGGGGAGCTGTTTTTT
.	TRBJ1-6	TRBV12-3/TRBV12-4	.	CASSFRAGAYNSPLHF	TGTGCCAGCAGTTTTAGGGCCGGAGCTTATAATTCACCCCTCCACTTT
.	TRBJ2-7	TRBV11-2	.	CASKKSNSDEQYF	TGTGCCAGCAAGAAATCGAATTCGGACGAGCAGTACTTC
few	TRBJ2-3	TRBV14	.	CASSQDWVAESTDTQYF	TGTGCCAGCAGCCAAGATTGGGTCGCAGAAAGCACAGATACGCAGTATTTT
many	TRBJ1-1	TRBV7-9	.	CASSLSGGSSTEAFF	TGTGCCAGCAGCTTGTCTGGGGGATCGAGCACTGAAGCTTTCTTT
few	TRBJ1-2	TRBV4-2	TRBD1	CASSRGGTGDGYTF	TGTGCCAGCAGCCGAGGAGGGACAGGGGATGGCTACACCTTC
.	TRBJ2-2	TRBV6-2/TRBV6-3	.	CASSYSSLTGELFF	TGTGCCAGCAGTTACTCGAGTCTGACCGGGGAGCTGTTTTTT
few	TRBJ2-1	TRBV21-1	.	CASSKVYGFECNEQFF	TGTGCCAGCAGCAAAGTTTACGGATTCGAGTGCAATGAGCAGTTCTTC
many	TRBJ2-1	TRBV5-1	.	CASRRDGSYNEQFF	TGCGCCAGCAGACGGGATGGGTCATACAATGAGCAGTTCTTC
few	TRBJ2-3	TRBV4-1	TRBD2	CASSQDGGGTDTQYF	TGCGCCAGCAGCCAAGATGGGGGGGGCACAGATACGCAGTATTTT
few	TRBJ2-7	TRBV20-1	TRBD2	CSASKLAAAYEQYF	TGCAGTGCTAGTAAACTAGCGGCCGCCTACGAGCAGTACTTC
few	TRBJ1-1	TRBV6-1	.	CASSGRASTLNTEAFF	TGTGCCAGCAGTGGACGGGCTTCCACCCTGAACACTGAAGCTTTCTTT
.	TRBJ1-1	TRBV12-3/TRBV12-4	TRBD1	CASRTGGAGEAFF	TGTGCCAGCAGGACAGGGGGCGCGGGTGAAGCTTTCTTT
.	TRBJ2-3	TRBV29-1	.	CSVEGSGGGTDTQYF	TGCAGCGTTGAGGGTTCGGGCGGGGGCACAGATACGCAGTATTTT
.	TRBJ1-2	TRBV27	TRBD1	CASSTLTGNGYTF	TGTGCCAGCAGTACCTTGACAGGGAATGGCTACACCTTC
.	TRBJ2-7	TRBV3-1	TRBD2	CASSQEGLGHRYEQYF	TGTGCCAGCAGCCAAGAGGGACTAGGGCATCGGTACGAGCAGTACTTC
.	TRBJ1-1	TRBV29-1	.	CSGTMNTEAFF	TGCAGCGGGACGATGAACACTGAAGCTTTCTTT
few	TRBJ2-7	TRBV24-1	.	CATSDPMYEQYF	TGTGCCACCAGTGACCCCATGTACGAGCAGTACTTC
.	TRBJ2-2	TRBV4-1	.	CASSQGQETGELFF	TGCGCCAGCAGCCAAGGGCAGGAGACCGGGGAGCTGTTTTTT
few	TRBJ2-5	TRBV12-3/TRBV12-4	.	CASSLEENQETQYF	TGTGCCAGCAGTTTAGAAGAGAACCAAGAGACCCAGTACTTC
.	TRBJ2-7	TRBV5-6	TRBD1	CASSLQGALPSYEQYF	TGTGCCAGCAGCTTACAGGGGGCACTGCCCTCCTACGAGCAGTACTTC
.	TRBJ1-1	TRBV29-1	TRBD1	CSVRTGGHTEAFF	TGCAGCGTCCGGACAGGGGGGCACACTGAAGCTTTCTTT